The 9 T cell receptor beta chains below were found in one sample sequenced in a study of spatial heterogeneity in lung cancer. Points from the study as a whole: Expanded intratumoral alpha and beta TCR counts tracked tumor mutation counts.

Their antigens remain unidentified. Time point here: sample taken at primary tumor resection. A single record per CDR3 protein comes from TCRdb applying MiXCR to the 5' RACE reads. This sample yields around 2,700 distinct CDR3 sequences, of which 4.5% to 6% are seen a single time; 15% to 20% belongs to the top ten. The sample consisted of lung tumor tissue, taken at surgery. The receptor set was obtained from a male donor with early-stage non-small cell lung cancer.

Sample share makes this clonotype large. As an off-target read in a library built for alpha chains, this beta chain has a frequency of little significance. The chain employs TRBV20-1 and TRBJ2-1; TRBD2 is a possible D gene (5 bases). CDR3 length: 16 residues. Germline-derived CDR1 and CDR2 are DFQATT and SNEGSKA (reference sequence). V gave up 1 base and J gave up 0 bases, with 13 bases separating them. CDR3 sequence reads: CSARVPSGDSYNEQFF. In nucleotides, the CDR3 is TGCAGTGCTAGAGTCCCGAGCGGTGACTCCTACAATGAGCAGTTCTTC.

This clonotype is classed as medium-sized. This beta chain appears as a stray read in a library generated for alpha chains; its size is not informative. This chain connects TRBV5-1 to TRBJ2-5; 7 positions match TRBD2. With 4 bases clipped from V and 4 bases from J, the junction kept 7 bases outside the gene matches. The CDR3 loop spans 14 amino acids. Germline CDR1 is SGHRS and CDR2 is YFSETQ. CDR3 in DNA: TGCGCCAGCAGCGCCAGGGAGGGCGCAGAGACCCAGTACTTC. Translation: CASSAREGAETQYF. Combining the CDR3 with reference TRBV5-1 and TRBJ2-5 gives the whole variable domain KAGVTQTPRYLIKTRGQQVTLSCSPISGHRSVSWYQQTPGQGLQFLFEYFSETQRNKGNFPGRFSGRQFSNSRSEMNVSTLELGDSALYLCASSAREGAETQYFGPGTRLLVL.

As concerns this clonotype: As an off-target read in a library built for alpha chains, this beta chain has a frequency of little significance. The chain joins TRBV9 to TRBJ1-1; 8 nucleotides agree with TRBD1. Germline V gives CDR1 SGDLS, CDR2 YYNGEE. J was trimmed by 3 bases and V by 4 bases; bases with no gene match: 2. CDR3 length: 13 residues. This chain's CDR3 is CASSRQGHTEAFF. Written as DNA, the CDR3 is TGTGCCAGCAGCCGACAGGGGCACACTGAAGCTTTCTTT.

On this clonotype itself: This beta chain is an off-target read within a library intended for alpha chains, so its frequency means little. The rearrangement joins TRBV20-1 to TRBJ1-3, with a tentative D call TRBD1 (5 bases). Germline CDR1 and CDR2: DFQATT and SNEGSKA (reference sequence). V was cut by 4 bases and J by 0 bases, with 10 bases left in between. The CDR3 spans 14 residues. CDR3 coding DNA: TGCAGTGCTATCGGGGCAAACTCTGGAAACACCATATATTTT. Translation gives CSAIGANSGNTIYF.

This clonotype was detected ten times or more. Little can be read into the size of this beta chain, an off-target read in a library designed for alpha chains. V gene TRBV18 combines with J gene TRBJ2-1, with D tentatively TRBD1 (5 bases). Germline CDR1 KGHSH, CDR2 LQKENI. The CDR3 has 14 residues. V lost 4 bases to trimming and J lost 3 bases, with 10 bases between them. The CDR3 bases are TGTGCCAGCTCACGAACAACAGGCTACAATGAGCAGTTCTTC. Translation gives CASSRTTGYNEQFF.

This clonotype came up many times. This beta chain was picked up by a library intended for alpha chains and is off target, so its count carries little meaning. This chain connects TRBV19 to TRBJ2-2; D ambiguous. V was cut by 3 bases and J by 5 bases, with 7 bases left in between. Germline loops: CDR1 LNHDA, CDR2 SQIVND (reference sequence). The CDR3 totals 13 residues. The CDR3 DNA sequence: TGTGCCAGTAGTATCCCCCCGACCGGGGAGCTGTTTTTT. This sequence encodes CASSIPPTGELFF.

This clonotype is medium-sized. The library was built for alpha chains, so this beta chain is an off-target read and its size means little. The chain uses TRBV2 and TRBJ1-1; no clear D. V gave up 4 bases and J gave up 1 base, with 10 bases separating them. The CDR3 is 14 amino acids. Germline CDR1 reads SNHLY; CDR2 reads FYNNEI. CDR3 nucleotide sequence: TGTGCCAGCAGTGTAAGGGTTACGAACACTGAAGCTTTCTTT. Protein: CASSVRVTNTEAFF.

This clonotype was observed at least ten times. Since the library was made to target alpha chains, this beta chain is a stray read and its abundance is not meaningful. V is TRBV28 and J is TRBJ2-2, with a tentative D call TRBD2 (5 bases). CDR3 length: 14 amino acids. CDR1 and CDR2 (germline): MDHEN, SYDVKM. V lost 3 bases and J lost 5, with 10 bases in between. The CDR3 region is CASSFPTGTGELFF. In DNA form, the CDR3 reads TGTGCCAGCAGTTTTCCGACGGGGACCGGGGAGCTGTTTTTT.

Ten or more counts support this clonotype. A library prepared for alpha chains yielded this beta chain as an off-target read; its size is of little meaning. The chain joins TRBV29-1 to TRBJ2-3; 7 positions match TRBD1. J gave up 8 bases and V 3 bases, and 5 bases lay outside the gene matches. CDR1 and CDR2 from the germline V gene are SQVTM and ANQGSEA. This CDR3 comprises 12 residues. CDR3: CSVEPRQGTQYF. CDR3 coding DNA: TGCAGCGTTGAGCCCCGACAGGGTACGCAGTATTTT.